The 15 T cell receptor beta chains below all came from one sample that was sequenced in a study of T-cell reconstitution after alpha-beta-depleted transplantation in children. During its preparation, the TCRbeta library received unique molecular identifiers. TCRdb reprocessed the PCR reads with MiXCR, giving one entry per CDR3 protein. Of about a million distinct CDR3 sequences in the sample, about 29% are singletons; the top ten hold more than 25%. The starting material was PBMCs, mostly from graft donor cells, obtained 360 days after TCRalphabeta/CD19-depleted stem cell transplant. The receptors were sampled from a boy less than two years old who had a stem cell transplant for SCID, so the T cells may come from the graft donor.

This rearrangement joins TRBV4-1 to TRBJ2-5, with 9 bases identical to TRBD2. After removal of 1 base from V and 2 bases from J, the junction contained 8 bases not matched to a gene. The CDR3 runs to 17 residues. Germline V gives CDR1 MGHRA, CDR2 YSYEKL. The CDR3 sequence: CASSQGWASGKQETQYF. CDR3 sequence (DNA): TGCGCCAGCAGCCAAGGTTGGGCTAGCGGGAAACAAGAGACCCAGTACTTC.

In its sample, this clonotype was seen a few times. This chain uses TRBV9 with TRBJ2-1; weak D call: TRBD1 (5 bases). Germline lookup yields CDR1 SGDLS and CDR2 YYNGEE. Deletions cut 1 base from V and 6 bases from J, with 5 bases between. This CDR3 has 12 residues. CDR3 sequence: CASSVQGNEQFF. The CDR3 DNA follows: TGTGCCAGCAGCGTACAGGGCAATGAGCAGTTCTTC.

This clonotype came up a few times. V gene TRBV12-3 or TRBV12-4 combines with J gene TRBJ1-1; possibly TRBD1 for D (6 bases). The CDR3 is made up of 16 amino acids. Trimming pared 7 bases from V and 0 bases from J, leaving 18 bases between. DNA of the CDR3: TGTGCCAGCACCAAATATGGGGGGGGGCTGAACACTGAAGCTTTCTTT. Protein product: CASTKYGGGLNTEAFF.

This clonotype showed up just a few times. The chain carries TRBV12-3 or TRBV12-4 and TRBJ2-7, with D tentatively TRBD2 (7 bases). The CDR3 totals 16 residues. The V and J ends lost 6 bases and 0 bases respectively, with 18 bases between them. CDR3 bases: TGTGCCAGCAGCAGGTGGGGAGGGGGGCCCTCCTACGAGCAGTACTTC. Its translation is CASSRWGGGPSYEQYF.

V gene TRBV6-1 combines with J gene TRBJ1-1, with D unclear. Germline V gene data show CDR1 as MNHNS and CDR2 as SASEGT. This CDR3 is 15 amino acids long. V was shortened by 6 bases and J by 4 bases, with 18 bases between the two germline ends. The DNA for the CDR3 is TGTGCCAGCAGAGGAAAGTTCATCCTGGGCACTGAAGCTTTCTTT. It encodes CASRGKFILGTEAFF.

The V and J genes are TRBV20-1 and TRBJ2-2, with D perhaps being TRBD1 or TRBD2 (6 bases each). Trimming cost V 0 bases and J 4 bases, with 18 bases left between them. In germline, CDR1 is DFQATT, CDR2 SNEGSKA (reference sequence). The CDR3 is 17 residues long. CDR3 in DNA: TGCAGTGCTAGAGATAGTTCACGGGGGCCTCCCACCGGGGAGCTGTTTTTT. It specifies CSARDSSRGPPTGELFF.

The chain joins TRBV12-3 or TRBV12-4 to TRBJ2-3; 11 nucleotides agree with TRBD2. CDR3 length: 16 residues. With 5 bases clipped from V and 1 base from J, the junction kept 5 bases outside the gene matches. CDR3 coding DNA: TGTGCCAGCAGTACCTATAGCGGGGGGGGCACAGATACGCAGTATTTT. Translation gives CASSTYSGGGTDTQYF.

In this sample, this clonotype turned up a few times. The chain combines TRBV2 with TRBJ2-1; D may be TRBD1 (6 bases). The V end was cut by 6 bases, the J end by 9 bases, with 18 bases between. This CDR3 comprises 14 residues. Germline values: CDR1 SNHLY, CDR2 FYNNEI. Written as DNA, the CDR3 is TGTGCCAGCAGGTTCCGGGACATCTTCGCTGAGCAGTTCTTC. Translated: CASRFRDIFAEQFF.

This clonotype was seen a few times. J is TRBJ2-1 and V is TRBV20-1, with TRBD2 as a possible D gene (6 bases). Germline CDR1 and CDR2: DFQATT and SNEGSKA (reference sequence). Between the trimmed V and J ends, which lost 2 bases and 5 bases, there was a span of 13 bases. CDR3 length: 14 amino acids. CDR3 nucleotide sequence: TGCAGTGCTAGACGGGGGTGGAGAGACAATGAGCAGTTCTTC. Its translation is CSARRGWRDNEQFF.

This clonotype was seen only a few times. The V and J genes are TRBV29-1 and TRBJ2-7; possible D gene TRBD1, 5 bases. The V gene's germline CDR1 is SQVTM and CDR2 ANQGSEA. Trimming stripped 5 bases from V and 2 bases from J, with 10 bases between. CDR3 length: 12 residues. The CDR3 region is CSVRRDAYEQYF. CDR3 in DNA: TGCAGCGTTCGCAGGGATGCCTACGAGCAGTACTTC.

V gene TRBV20-1 combines with J gene TRBJ2-1; TRBD2 might be the D (5 bases). The CDR3 is 13 amino acids. Germline loops: CDR1 DFQATT, CDR2 SNEGSKA (reference sequence). V lost 4 bases to trimming and J lost 2 bases, with 9 bases between them. CDR3 sequence (DNA): TGCAGTGCTATTAGCGTAGCCTACAATGAGCAGTTCTTC. Encoded protein: CSAISVAYNEQFF.

This clonotype was found once. The chain joins TRBV12-5 to TRBJ2-1; D is ambiguous. The CDR3 length is 14 residues. CDR1 is LGHNT and CDR2 is FRNRAP in the germline V gene. Trimming pared 1 base from V and 5 bases from J, leaving 9 bases between. CDR3 in amino acids: CASGLAVSNNEQFF. CDR3 nucleotides: TGTGCTAGTGGTTTGGCAGTATCTAACAATGAGCAGTTCTTC.

In DNA, the CDR3 is TGCGCCAGCAGCGGACCGGGGGGCCCCTACAATGAGCAGTTCTTC. This codes for CASSGPGGPYNEQFF. This chain joins TRBV4-1 and TRBJ2-1, with D tentatively TRBD2 (7 bases). Per germline, CDR1 MGHRA and CDR2 YSYEKL. This CDR3 contains 15 residues. V was clipped by 5 bases and J by 2 bases, with 13 bases between them.

V usage is TRBV13 and J usage is TRBJ2-7, with 10 bases lining up with TRBD1. Trimming removed 2 bases from V and 1 base from J; junction bases left unmatched: 5. Germline V gene lookup returns CDR1 PRHDT and CDR2 FYEKMQ (reference sequence). This CDR3 has 16 amino acids. Here the CDR3 DNA reads TGTGCCAGCAGCTTATCCCGGGACAGGGGTTCCTACGAGCAGTACTTC. Translated: CASSLSRDRGSYEQYF.

This clonotype was detected many times. The chain recombines TRBV29-1 with TRBJ2-7, with 8 bases that match TRBD1. The germline V gene has CDR1 SQVTM and CDR2 ANQGSEA. There are 13 residues in the CDR3. V gave up 4 bases and J gave up 2 bases; unmatched junction bases: 4. CDR3 sequence (DNA): TGCAGCGTTGTACAGGGGGGAACCTACGAGCAGTACTTC. It specifies CSVVQGGTYEQYF.